Detailed here is one TCR beta chain. CDR1 is SGDLS and CDR2 is YYNGEE in the germline V gene. The CDR3 runs to 16 residues. V gave up 4 bases and J gave up 2 bases, with 18 bases separating them. This sample was taken from a study of blood T cell repertoires in COVID-19. Overall study context: Specimens from acute and convalescent COVID-19 originated in the United States, Italy and Spain.

Per the study methods: Using reference gene primer amplification, nucleated cell counts were estimated. Clones were sequenced by immunoSEQ multiplex PCR, and TCRdb holds only the in-frame ones, with some missing. Clonal size and the V and J genes are those of that table, whereas D and trimming came from the DNA. This sample has 150,000 to 250,000 clones, with around 95% found just once. V usage is TRBV9 and J usage is TRBJ2-5; D may be TRBD1 (6 bases). The sequenced sample was peripheral blood. This TCR was recovered from a man aged 25 to 45 with COVID-19, enrolled during active disease. CDR3: CASSPRVSTGQETQYF. CDR3 bases: TGTGCCAGCAGCCCCCGCGTAAGCACAGGGCAAGAGACCCAGTACTTC.